A selection of T cell receptor beta chains follows, all from one sample in a study of T cells in Graves' hyperthyroidism and ophthalmopathy. Via MiXCR, TCRdb re-called the multiplex PCR reads, giving one row per CDR3 protein. The table lists more than 300,000 distinct CDR3 sequences, roughly 13% of them singletons. The sample comprised blood. The receptors shown here come from a woman aged 18-29 years with Graves' hyperthyroidism. Each CDR3 is given with its conserved first and last residue. D genes are given only for firm matches. Clone size is stated in some rows and not others, as once, few, many or a class when expanded.

16 TRBJ2-3 TRBD2 TRBV5-6 few CASSLVAGGARETQYF TGTGCCAGCAGCTTGGTAGCGGGGGGAGCCCGGGAGACGCAGTATTTT
15 TRBJ1-4 - TRBV7-2 many CASSLTGLTNEKLFF TGTGCCAGCAGCCTAACAGGGTTGACTAATGAAAAACTGTTTTTT
14 TRBJ2-7 - TRBV28 many CASSLADRSYEQYF TGTGCCAGCAGTTTAGCGGATAGAAGCTACGAGCAGTACTTC
16 TRBJ1-5 TRBD1 TRBV18 many CASSQTTGGRNQPQHF TGTGCCAGCTCTCAAACTACAGGGGGCCGAAACCAGCCCCAGCATTTT
14 TRBJ1-2 TRBD1 TRBV2 - CASSGTGVVEGYTF TGTGCCAGCAGCGGGACAGGGGTGGTTGAGGGCTACACCTTC
14 TRBJ1-2 TRBD1 TRBV3-1 many CASSSRGTGDGYTF TGTGCCAGCAGCTCCAGGGGGACAGGAGATGGCTACACCTTC
13 TRBJ1-1 - TRBV6-5 many CASSYGDNTEAFF TGTGCCAGCAGTTACGGAGACAACACTGAAGCTTTCTTT
14 TRBJ1-5 TRBD1 TRBV27 - CASRTGGSPQPQHF TGTGCCAGCAGGACAGGGGGCAGTCCGCAGCCCCAGCATTTT
13 TRBJ2-7 - TRBV3-1 many CASSLNTEPLQYF TGTGCCAGCAGCCTTAACACGGAACCCCTGCAGTACTTC
15 TRBJ2-7 TRBD1 TRBV5-1 many CASSDPGTGVYEQYF TGCGCCAGCAGCGATCCCGGGACAGGGGTCTACGAGCAGTACTTC
14 TRBJ1-2 TRBD1 TRBV28 few CASFELTGGDGYTF TGTGCCAGCTTTGAATTGACAGGGGGAGATGGCTACACCTTC
13 TRBJ2-7 - TRBV2 many CASSERSPGEQYF TGTGCCAGCAGCGAGCGCTCCCCGGGCGAGCAGTACTTC
15 TRBJ2-1 - TRBV20-1 many CSAGRLASSYNEQFF TGCAGTGCTGGAAGACTCGCAAGCTCCTACAATGAGCAGTTCTTC
16 TRBJ2-1 TRBD2 TRBV9 many CASSGLGGRSYNEQFF TGTGCCAGCAGCGGCTTGGGGGGGAGGTCCTACAATGAGCAGTTCTTC
13 TRBJ2-1 TRBD2 TRBV10-3 many CATLAGGSGEQFF TGTGCCACGTTAGCGGGCGGGAGTGGTGAGCAGTTCTTC
16 TRBJ2-3 TRBD2 TRBV29-1 many CSVDLGLAGSTDTQYF TGCAGCGTTGACCTAGGACTAGCGGGTTCTACAGATACGCAGTATTTT
16 TRBJ2-5 - TRBV7-8 - CASSLGIGGGQETQYF TGTGCCAGCAGCTTAGGGATAGGGGGAGGCCAAGAGACCCAGTACTTC
14 TRBJ2-2 - TRBV6-1 few CASRDSGRTGELFF TGTGCCAGTCGGGACAGCGGGCGGACCGGGGAGCTGTTTTTT
16 TRBJ2-1 TRBD2 TRBV7-9 many CASSTGGAGPYNEQFF TGTGCCAGCAGCACCGGGGGAGCGGGACCGTACAATGAGCAGTTCTTC
13 TRBJ1-2 - TRBV29-1 few CSVEMRPVEGYTF TGCAGCGTTGAAATGCGACCCGTCGAGGGCTACACCTTC
15 TRBJ2-1 TRBD2 TRBV2 - CASRESGRAFNEQFF TGTGCCAGCAGAGAGAGCGGGAGGGCCTTCAATGAGCAGTTCTTC
15 TRBJ1-2 TRBD1 TRBV2 many CASSYRTGNAYGYTF TGTGCCAGCAGCTATAGGACAGGGAACGCATATGGCTACACCTTC